What follows is one TCR beta chain and its context. The antigen is undetermined. The source of the sample is a study of CD8+CD57+ T cells in acquired aplastic anemia. Patients chosen for sequencing had shown CD8+CD57+ cell expansion by flow cytometry. Among the patients, none had received any therapy at the time of blood sampling. Investigators profiled TCR beta VDJ and CDR3 from genomic DNA template. TCRdb reprocessed the reads via MiXCR and lists one record per CDR3 protein. The sample comprises fewer than 250,000 distinct CDR3 sequences, less than 60% of which are singletons, and about 20% rests with the top ten. Study-wide results and caveats: In common between the patients and the controls were more than 25 CD8+ CDR3 sequences.

The sequence came from a human donor with aplastic anemia. The sequencing input was sorted CD4+, CD8+, or CD8+CD57+ T cells (not recorded which) from PBMCs.

The CDR3 bases are TGCGCCAGCAGCCAAGAAATGGCCAAAAACATTCAGTACTTC. Its translation is CASSQEMAKNIQYF. V gene TRBV5-1 combines with J gene TRBJ2-4; no firm D call. Germline CDR1 and CDR2: SGHRS and YFSETQ. V was cut by 4 bases and J by 1 base, with 9 bases left in between. The CDR3 is 14 residues long.